The clone carrying this T cell receptor (beta chain) was seen at least ten times. Its antigen remains unknown. This entry belongs to a study of breast tumors, draining lymph nodes, adjacent tissues. General study results and limits: That most tumor T cells come from lymph nodes remained unproven. Tumor TCR diversity was below lymph nodes but above nontumor tissue. Luminal-like breast cancer showed significantly higher tumor–nontumor repertoire similarity than basal-like. Most tumor T cells seemingly derive from lymph node, then expand in tumor.

TCRdb recomputed calls from the multiplex PCR reads with MiXCR, one row per CDR3 protein. The sample lists 130,000 or so distinct CDR3 sequences, approximately 20% seen once, with roughly 2.8% in the top ten. The lymph nodes were axillary draining lymph nodes from breast cancer patients. This CDR3 region has 14 residues. CDR1 and CDR2 (germline): ENHRY, SYGVKD. V was pared by 3 bases and J by 5 bases, with 0 bases of the junction left unmatched. The sequence derives from a female donor with breast cancer. Some clones in this sample may be carry-over from other donors' samples. The V call is TRBV10-3, the J call TRBJ1-6, with 8 bases fitting TRBD1. Specimen: axillary lymph node tissue. As DNA, the CDR3 is TGTGCCATCAGTGACAGGGGGCATAATTCACCCCTCCACTTT. Its translation: CAISDRGHNSPLHF.